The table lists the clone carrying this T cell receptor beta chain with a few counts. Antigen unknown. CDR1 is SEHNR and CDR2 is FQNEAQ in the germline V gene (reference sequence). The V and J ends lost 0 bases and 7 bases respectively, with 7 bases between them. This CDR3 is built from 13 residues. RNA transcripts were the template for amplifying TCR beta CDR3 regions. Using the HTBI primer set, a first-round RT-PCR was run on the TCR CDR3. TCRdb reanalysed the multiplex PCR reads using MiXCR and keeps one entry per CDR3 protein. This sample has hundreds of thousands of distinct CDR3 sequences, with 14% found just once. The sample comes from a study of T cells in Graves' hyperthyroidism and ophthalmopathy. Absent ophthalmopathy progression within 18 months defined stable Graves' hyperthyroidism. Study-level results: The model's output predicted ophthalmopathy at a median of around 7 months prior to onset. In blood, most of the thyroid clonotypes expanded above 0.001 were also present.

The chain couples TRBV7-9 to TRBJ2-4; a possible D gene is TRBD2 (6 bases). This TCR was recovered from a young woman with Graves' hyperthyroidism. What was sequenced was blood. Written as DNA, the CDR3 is TGTGCCAGCAGCTTAGCGGAGGGGAACATTCAGTACTTC. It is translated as CASSLAEGNIQYF.